A selection of T cell receptor beta chains follows, all from one sample in a study of blood T cell repertoires in COVID-19. Produced via immunoSEQ multiplex PCR; TCRdb's table is partial and in-frame only. The data contain around 150,000 clones, roughly 91% of them singletons. Sequenced sample: peripheral blood. These TCRs come from a man between 18 and 35 years old with acute or convalescent COVID-19. Each CDR3 is given with its conserved first and last residue. D genes are given only for firm matches. Rows give clone size only sometimes, using once, few, many, or a class for an expanded clone.

V gene	CDR3 length	J gene	clone size	D gene	CDR3 protein	CDR3 DNA
TRBV18	15	TRBJ1-5	.	.	CASSPEGSRDQPQHF	TGTGCCAGCTCACCAGAGGGTTCGAGGGATCAGCCCCAGCATTTT
TRBV19	13	TRBJ2-2	.	.	CASSSGGPGELFF	TGTGCCAGTAGTTCTGGGGGCCCCGGGGAGCTGTTTTTT
TRBV5-6	14	TRBJ2-3	.	TRBD2	CASSIGTRTDTQYF	TGTGCCAGCAGCATCGGGACTAGGACAGATACGCAGTATTTT
TRBV5-4	15	TRBJ1-6	.	TRBD1	CASSFRTGGNSPLHF	TGTGCCAGCAGCTTTCGTACAGGGGGAAATTCACCCCTCCACTTT
TRBV5-1	13	TRBJ2-7	.	TRBD1	CASSLGTGGEQYF	TGCGCCAGCAGCTTGGGGACAGGGGGCGAGCAGTACTTC
TRBV6-5	14	TRBJ2-1	.	TRBD1	CASEGAGAYNEQFF	TGTGCCAGCGAGGGGGCAGGGGCCTACAATGAGCAGTTCTTC
TRBV6-5	13	TRBJ1-5	.	.	CASSSDSSMPQHF	TGTGCCAGCAGCTCGGACAGTTCAATGCCCCAGCATTTT
TRBV27	14	TRBJ1-1	.	TRBD1	CASGDRSRNTEAFF	TGTGCCAGTGGGGACAGGTCGCGGAACACTGAAGCTTTCTTT
TRBV6-5	10	TRBJ1-2	.	.	CASRGDGYTF	TGTGCCAGCAGAGGAGATGGCTACACCTTC
TRBV29-1	12	TRBJ2-5	.	.	CSVVTGLETQYF	TGCAGCGTTGTAACAGGTTTGGAGACCCAGTACTTC
TRBV6-1	16	TRBJ1-5	.	TRBD1	CASSGTSGQGYQPQHF	TGTGCCAGCAGTGGAACCTCGGGACAGGGCTATCAGCCCCAGCATTTT
TRBV19	18	TRBJ1-4	.	.	CASSTPPGQAATNEKLFF	TGTGCCAGTAGTACCCCCCCTGGGCAGGCCGCAACTAATGAAAAACTGTTTTTT
TRBV6-5	14	TRBJ2-2	.	.	CASKGLPDTGELFF	TGTGCCAGCAAGGGACTTCCTGACACCGGGGAGCTGTTTTTT
TRBV5-4	14	TRBJ1-1	.	.	CASSLSRVNTEAFF	TGTGCCAGCAGCTTGTCCAGGGTGAACACTGAAGCTTTCTTT
TRBV18	12	TRBJ1-1	.	.	CASSPRQGEAFF	TGTGCCAGCTCACCACGTCAGGGTGAAGCTTTCTTT
TRBV24-1	15	TRBJ1-4	.	TRBD1	CATSDPGTGGEKLFF	TGTGCCACCAGTGATCCCGGGACAGGGGGTGAAAAACTGTTTTTT
TRBV18	17	TRBJ1-1	.	TRBD1	CASSPQGAGDWSTEAFF	TGTGCCAGCTCACCTCAGGGGGCGGGGGACTGGAGCACTGAAGCTTTCTTT
TRBV12-3/TRBV12-4	13	TRBJ1-1	.	.	CASSLSGVTEAFF	TGTGCCAGCAGTTTATCAGGGGTTACTGAAGCTTTCTTT
TRBV30	17	TRBJ1-6	.	TRBD1	CAWSAGTGGFYNSPLHF	TGTGCCTGGAGTGCTGGGACAGGGGGTTTCTATAATTCACCCCTCCACTTT
TRBV5-1	15	TRBJ1-4	.	TRBD1	CASSLSGTGVEKLFF	TGCGCCAGCAGCCTTTCCGGGACAGGGGTCGAAAAACTGTTTTTT
TRBV6-5	14	TRBJ1-1	.	.	CASRETGMNTEAFF	TGTGCCAGCAGGGAGACGGGGATGAACACTGAAGCTTTCTTT
TRBV6-5	13	TRBJ2-7	once	TRBD1	CASTDRDRLEQYF	TGTGCCAGCACGGACAGGGACCGATTGGAGCAGTACTTC
TRBV5-5	15	TRBJ1-2	.	.	CASSPQAGPNYGYTF	TGTGCCAGCAGCCCCCAGGCGGGGCCCAACTATGGCTACACCTTC
TRBV5-1	14	TRBJ1-2	once	.	CASSPEEGHLGDTF	TGCGCCAGCAGCCCTGAAGAGGGCCATTTGGGAGACACCTTC
TRBV13	17	TRBJ2-7	.	TRBD2	CASSLRLAGGGRYEQYF	TGTGCCAGCAGCTTAAGGCTAGCGGGAGGAGGCCGCTACGAGCAGTACTTC
TRBV7-2	14	TRBJ2-5	.	TRBD1	CASSVTRGQETQYF	TGTGCCAGCAGCGTAACCAGGGGGCAAGAGACCCAGTACTTC
TRBV7-9	13	TRBJ2-7	once	.	CASSLKGAYEQYF	TGTGCCAGCAGCTTAAAGGGGGCCTACGAGCAGTACTTC
TRBV14	15	TRBJ1-2	.	.	CASSQDAGTNYGYTF	TGTGCCAGCAGCCAAGATGCGGGTACTAACTATGGCTACACCTTC
TRBV7-9	16	TRBJ1-2	.	TRBD1	CASSLGQGTNHYGYTF	TGTGCCAGCAGCTTGGGACAGGGGACGAACCACTATGGCTACACCTTC
TRBV29-1	12	TRBJ2-7	.	.	CSVEAESYEQYF	TGCAGCGTTGAAGCTGAGTCCTACGAGCAGTACTTC
TRBV21-1	16	TRBJ1-1	few	.	CASSSWWEVIGTEAFF	TGTGCCAGCAGCTCATGGTGGGAGGTGATAGGCACTGAAGCTTTCTTT
TRBV27	15	TRBJ2-2	.	TRBD2	CASSRLAGTAGELFF	TGTGCCAGCAGTAGACTAGCGGGGACGGCCGGGGAGCTGTTTTTT
TRBV2	14	TRBJ1-1	.	.	CASSPRVGNTEAFF	TGTGCCAGCAGTCCCAGGGTAGGGAACACTGAAGCTTTCTTT
TRBV2	11	TRBJ1-1	.	.	CANLLNTEAFF	TGTGCCAACTTACTGAACACTGAAGCTTTCTTT
TRBV24-1	13	TRBJ2-3	.	TRBD2	CATTSGGTDTQYF	TGTGCCACCACTAGCGGGGGCACAGATACGCAGTATTTT
TRBV6-5	13	TRBJ2-7	.	.	CATRGAFYYEQYF	TGTGCCACCCGCGGGGCCTTTTACTACGAGCAGTACTTC
TRBV6-5	14	TRBJ1-4	.	.	CASSLGGTNEKLFF	TGTGCCAGCAGTCTGGGGGGGACTAATGAAAAACTGTTTTTT
TRBV19	15	TRBJ1-5	.	.	CASSSDLFQAQPQHF	TGTGCCAGTAGTTCTGACTTGTTTCAAGCCCAGCCCCAGCATTTT
TRBV29-1	15	TRBJ1-2	.	TRBD1	CSVELGQRANYGYTF	TGCAGCGTTGAATTGGGACAGAGGGCTAACTATGGCTACACCTTC
TRBV2	15	TRBJ1-6	.	TRBD1	CASSVSGQGESPLHF	TGTGCCAGCAGTGTCTCGGGACAGGGCGAATCACCCCTCCACTTT
TRBV12-5	18	TRBJ2-7	few	.	CASGLRGVRTGENYEQYF	TGTGCTAGTGGTTTGAGGGGGGTCAGGACAGGCGAAAACTACGAGCAGTACTTC
TRBV12-3/TRBV12-4	13	TRBJ1-1	.	.	CASSYAGGTEAFF	TGTGCCAGCAGTTACGCGGGGGGCACTGAAGCTTTCTTT
TRBV24-1	14	TRBJ2-2	.	TRBD1	CATRQGANTGELFF	TGTGCCACCCGACAGGGGGCAAACACCGGGGAGCTGTTTTTT
TRBV7-2	13	TRBJ1-1	.	.	CASSFGGNTEAFF	TGTGCCAGCAGCTTCGGGGGTAACACTGAAGCTTTCTTT
TRBV24-1	17	TRBJ2-5	.	TRBD1	CATSDGQGQLGAETQYF	TGTGCCACCAGTGATGGGCAGGGACAGTTGGGTGCGGAGACCCAGTACTTC
TRBV4-2	15	TRBJ1-1	.	.	CASSPNMGGSAEAFF	TGTGCCAGCAGCCCCAACATGGGGGGAAGCGCTGAAGCTTTCTTT
TRBV27	18	TRBJ1-2	.	.	CASSLKWVGVTGNYGYTF	TGTGCCAGCAGTTTAAAGTGGGTTGGTGTGACGGGGAACTATGGCTACACCTTC
TRBV5-1	16	TRBJ2-7	.	.	CASSLSVGITSYEQYF	TGCGCCAGCAGCTTGTCTGTGGGCATTACCTCCTACGAGCAGTACTTC
TRBV6-5	14	TRBJ1-1	once	.	CASSSEGVNTEAFF	TGTGCCAGCAGTTCCGAGGGGGTTAACACTGAAGCTTTCTTT
TRBV5-1	19	TRBJ1-4	.	.	CASSLSSGQPITTNEKLFF	TGCGCCAGCAGCTTGTCCTCCGGACAGCCGATAACAACTAATGAAAAACTGTTTTTT
TRBV16	15	TRBJ1-3	.	.	CASSQSEISGNTIYF	TGTGCCAGCAGCCAATCCGAGATCTCTGGAAACACCATATATTTT
TRBV7-2	14	TRBJ1-2	.	.	CASSPSRDYLGYTF	TGTGCCAGCAGCCCATCCCGGGACTATCTCGGCTACACCTTC
TRBV11-2	17	TRBJ1-5	.	TRBD1	CASSENRGLMGNQPQHF	TGTGCCAGCAGCGAAAACAGGGGGCTTATGGGCAATCAGCCCCAGCATTTT
TRBV5-8	14	TRBJ2-7	once	.	CASSLGDISYEQYF	TGTGCCAGCAGCTTAGGGGACATAAGCTACGAGCAGTACTTC
TRBV2	16	TRBJ1-4	.	TRBD1	CASSPNTGQGSEKLFF	TGTGCCAGCAGTCCAAACACCGGACAGGGCAGTGAAAAACTGTTTTTT
TRBV5-8	19	TRBJ2-7	.	TRBD2	CASSLSFGTSGGPTYEQYF	TGTGCCAGCAGCTTGAGTTTTGGGACTAGCGGGGGCCCAACCTACGAGCAGTACTTC
TRBV5-1	14	TRBJ1-1	.	.	CASSSTDMNTEAFF	TGCGCCAGCAGCTCTACAGATATGAACACTGAAGCTTTCTTT
TRBV6-5	12	TRBJ2-7	.	.	CASTFSLYEQYF	TGTGCCAGCACCTTTTCCTTGTACGAGCAGTACTTC
TRBV2	15	TRBJ2-7	.	.	CASSDMAGDGNEQYF	TGTGCCAGCAGTGATATGGCAGGGGATGGCAACGAGCAGTACTTC
TRBV19	17	TRBJ1-1	.	TRBD1	CASSTRDRGIQNTEAFF	TGTGCCAGTAGTACCCGGGACAGGGGTATTCAAAACACTGAAGCTTTCTTT